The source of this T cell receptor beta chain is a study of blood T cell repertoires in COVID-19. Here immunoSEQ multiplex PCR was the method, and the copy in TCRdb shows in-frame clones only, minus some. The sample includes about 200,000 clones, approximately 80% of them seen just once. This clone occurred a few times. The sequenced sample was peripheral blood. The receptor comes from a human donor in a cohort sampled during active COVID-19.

The CDR3 spells CASSLLGGGHTDTQYF. CDR3 nucleotide sequence: TGTGCCAGCAGCTTACTCGGCGGGGGACATACAGATACGCAGTATTTT. The chain uses TRBV7-3 and TRBJ2-3, with D maybe TRBD2 (7 bases). The germline V gene has CDR1 SGHTA and CDR2 FQGTGA. V was clipped by 2 bases and J by 3 bases, with 15 bases between them. The CDR3 extends over 16 amino acids.